The sequence of this T cell receptor (beta chain) was determined in a study of cytomegalovirus exposure and HLA in healthy donors. General observations from the study: On later analysis, the bulk of CMV-associated TCR beta chains appeared to be HLA-restricted. Some V segments could not be told apart, so they were left out, TRBV6-2 and TRBV6-3 among them.

The PCR employed 60 Vbeta primers together with 13 Jbeta primers. Produced via immunoSEQ multiplex PCR; TCRdb's table is partial and in-frame only. The sample holds 150,000 to 200,000 clones; around 75% are singletons and the top ten take around 1.5%. Germline assignment: CDR1 SEHNR and CDR2 FQNEAQ (reference sequence). This CDR3 has 16 amino acids. Comment on this clone: Its matching antigen is unknown. A read error may produce the germline difference seen at one junction end.

The V and J genes are TRBV7-9 and TRBJ2-3; 9 nucleotides align to TRBD2. The sequence derives from a woman aged 50 to 65 in good health and CMV-seronegative. Sample: PBMCs. The CDR3 DNA sequence: TGTGCCAGCAGCCCCATAGTCGGGACTAGCAGAGATACGCAGTATTTT. It yields the protein CASSPIVGTSRDTQYF.